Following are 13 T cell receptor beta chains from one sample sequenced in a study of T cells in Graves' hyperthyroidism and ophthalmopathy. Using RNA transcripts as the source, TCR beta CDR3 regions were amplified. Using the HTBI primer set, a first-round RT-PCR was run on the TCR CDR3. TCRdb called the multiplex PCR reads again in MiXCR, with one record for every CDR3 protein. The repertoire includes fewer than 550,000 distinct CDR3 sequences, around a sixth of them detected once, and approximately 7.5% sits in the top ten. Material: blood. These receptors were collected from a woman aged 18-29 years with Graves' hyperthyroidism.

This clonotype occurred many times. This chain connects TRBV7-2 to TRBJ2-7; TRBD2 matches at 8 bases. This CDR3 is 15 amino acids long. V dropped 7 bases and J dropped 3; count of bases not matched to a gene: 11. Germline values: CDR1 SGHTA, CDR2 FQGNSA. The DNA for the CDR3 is TGTGCCAGCACTCCCTCGGGGGGGAGCTTCTACGAGCAGTACTTC. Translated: CASTPSGGSFYEQYF.

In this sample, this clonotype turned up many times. In DNA, the CDR3 is TGTGCCAGCAGTCGGGAGCTTGGCTACACCTTC. Translating it yields CASSRELGYTF. The chain combines TRBV28 with TRBJ1-2; D is ambiguous. The ends were cut back, 5 bases at V and 7 bases at J, with 8 bases in the middle. The CDR3 length is 11 residues. Germline lookup yields CDR1 MDHEN and CDR2 SYDVKM.

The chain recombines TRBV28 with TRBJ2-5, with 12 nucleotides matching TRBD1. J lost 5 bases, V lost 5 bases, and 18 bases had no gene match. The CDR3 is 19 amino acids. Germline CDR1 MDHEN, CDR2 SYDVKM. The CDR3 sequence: CASSTYSAGGTGGLETQYF. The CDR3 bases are TGTGCCAGCAGTACCTATTCGGCCGGTGGGACAGGGGGCTTGGAGACCCAGTACTTC.

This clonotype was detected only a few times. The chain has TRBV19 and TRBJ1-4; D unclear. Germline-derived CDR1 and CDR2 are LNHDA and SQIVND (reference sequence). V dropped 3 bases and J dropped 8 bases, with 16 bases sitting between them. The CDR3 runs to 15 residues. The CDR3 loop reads CASSIKGGIGEKLFF. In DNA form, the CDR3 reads TGTGCCAGTAGTATTAAGGGAGGGATTGGAGAAAAACTGTTTTTT.

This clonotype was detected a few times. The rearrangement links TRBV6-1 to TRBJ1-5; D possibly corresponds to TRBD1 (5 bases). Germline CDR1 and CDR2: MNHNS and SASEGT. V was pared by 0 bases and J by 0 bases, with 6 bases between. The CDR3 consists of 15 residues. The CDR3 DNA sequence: TGTGCCAGCAGTGAAGCGGGGGGTAGCAATCAGCCCCAGCATTTT. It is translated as CASSEAGGSNQPQHF.

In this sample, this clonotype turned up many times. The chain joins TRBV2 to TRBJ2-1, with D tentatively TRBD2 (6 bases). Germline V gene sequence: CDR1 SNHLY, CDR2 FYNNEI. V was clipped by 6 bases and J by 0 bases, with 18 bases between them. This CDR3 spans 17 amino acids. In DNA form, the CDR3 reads TGTGCCAGCAGCAGTCATGTGGCGGGGAGCTCCTACAATGAGCAGTTCTTC. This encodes CASSSHVAGSSYNEQFF. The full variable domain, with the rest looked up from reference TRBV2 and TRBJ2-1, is EPEVTQTPSHQVTQMGQEVILRCVPISNHLYFYWYRQILGQKVEFLVSFYNNEISEKSEIFDDQFSVERPDGSNFTLKIRSTKLEDSAMYFCASSSHVAGSSYNEQFFGPGTRLTVL.

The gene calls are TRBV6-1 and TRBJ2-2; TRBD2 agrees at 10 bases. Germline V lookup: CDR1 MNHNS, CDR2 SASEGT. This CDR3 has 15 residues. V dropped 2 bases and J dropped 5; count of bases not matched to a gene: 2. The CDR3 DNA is TGTGCCAGCAGTGAAACAGCGGGGGGGACCGGGGAGCTGTTTTTT. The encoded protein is CASSETAGGTGELFF.

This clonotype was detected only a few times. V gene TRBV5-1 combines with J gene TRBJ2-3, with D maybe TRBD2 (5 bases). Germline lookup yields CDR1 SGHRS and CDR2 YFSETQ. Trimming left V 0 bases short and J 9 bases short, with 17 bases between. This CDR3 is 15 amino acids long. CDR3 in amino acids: CASSLDRTPIKTQYF. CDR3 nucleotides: TGCGCCAGCAGCTTGGATCGGACTCCTATCAAAACGCAGTATTTT.

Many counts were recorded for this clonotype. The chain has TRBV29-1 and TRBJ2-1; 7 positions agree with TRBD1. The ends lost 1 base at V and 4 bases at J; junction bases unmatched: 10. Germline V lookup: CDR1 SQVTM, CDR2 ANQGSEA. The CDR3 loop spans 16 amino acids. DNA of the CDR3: TGCAGCGTTGAAGGTAGGGGGACAGCCCCTTACAATGAGCAGTTCTTC. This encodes CSVEGRGTAPYNEQFF.

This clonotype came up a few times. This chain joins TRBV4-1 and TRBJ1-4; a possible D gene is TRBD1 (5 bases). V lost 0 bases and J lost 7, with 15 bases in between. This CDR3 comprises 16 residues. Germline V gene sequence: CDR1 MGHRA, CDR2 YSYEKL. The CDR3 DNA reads TGCGCCAGCAGCCAAGAGTTCCCTGGGGGAACTGAAAAACTGTTTTTT. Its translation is CASSQEFPGGTEKLFF.

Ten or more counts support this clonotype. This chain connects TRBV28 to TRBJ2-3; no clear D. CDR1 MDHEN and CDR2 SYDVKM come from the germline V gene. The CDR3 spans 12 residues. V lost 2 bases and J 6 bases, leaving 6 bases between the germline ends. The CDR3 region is CASSLMTDTQYF. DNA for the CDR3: TGTGCCAGCAGTTTAATGACTGATACGCAGTATTTT.

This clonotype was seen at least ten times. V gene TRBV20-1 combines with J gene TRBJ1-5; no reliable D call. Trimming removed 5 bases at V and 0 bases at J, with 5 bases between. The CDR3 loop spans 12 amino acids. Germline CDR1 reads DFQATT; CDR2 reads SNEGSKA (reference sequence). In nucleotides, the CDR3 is TGCAGTGCTCGATATAGCAATCAGCCCCAGCATTTT. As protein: CSARYSNQPQHF.

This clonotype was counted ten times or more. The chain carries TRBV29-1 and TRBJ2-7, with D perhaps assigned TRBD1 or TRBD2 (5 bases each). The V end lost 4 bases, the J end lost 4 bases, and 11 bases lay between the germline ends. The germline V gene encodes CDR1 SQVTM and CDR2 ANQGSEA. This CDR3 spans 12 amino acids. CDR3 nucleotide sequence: TGCAGCGTTGCTTGGGGACGGTACGAGCAGTACTTC. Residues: CSVAWGRYEQYF.